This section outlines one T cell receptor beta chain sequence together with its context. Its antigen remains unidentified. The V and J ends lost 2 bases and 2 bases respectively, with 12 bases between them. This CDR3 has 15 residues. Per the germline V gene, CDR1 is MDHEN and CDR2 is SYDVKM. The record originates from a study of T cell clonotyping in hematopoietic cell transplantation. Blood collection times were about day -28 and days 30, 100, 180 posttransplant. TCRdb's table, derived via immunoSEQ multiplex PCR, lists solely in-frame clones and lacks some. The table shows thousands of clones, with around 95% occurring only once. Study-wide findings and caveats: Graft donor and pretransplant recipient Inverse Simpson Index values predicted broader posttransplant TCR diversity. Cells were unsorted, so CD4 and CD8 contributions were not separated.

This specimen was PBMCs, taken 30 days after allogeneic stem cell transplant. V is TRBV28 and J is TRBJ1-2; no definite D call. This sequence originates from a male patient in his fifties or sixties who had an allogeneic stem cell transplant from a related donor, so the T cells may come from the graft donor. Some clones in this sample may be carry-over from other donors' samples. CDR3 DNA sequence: TGTGCCAGCAGTTTAAGTTGGACCTCCAACTATGGCTACACCTTC. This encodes CASSLSWTSNYGYTF.